A single sample is the source of the 4 T cell receptor beta chains below, sequenced in a study of blood T cells in healthy people across ages. A second about 6 to 12 cycle PCR used barcoded and J-beta primers. TCRdb reprocessed the 5' RACE reads with MiXCR, giving one entry per CDR3 protein. The sample has fewer than 700,000 distinct CDR3 sequences, around half seen once. Material: blood. The receptors were sampled from an elderly man in good health.

Details on this clonotype: This clone may be a read error of a much larger clone one base away. CDR3: CAGSLPPGQALTSGANVLTF. CDR3 in DNA: TGTGCCGGCAGCTTACCGCCGGGACAGGCGCTAACCTCTGGGGCCAACGTCCTGACTTTC. The chain joins TRBV7-9 to TRBJ2-6; 8 nucleotides agree with TRBD1. The germline V gene has CDR1 SEHNR and CDR2 FQNEAQ (reference sequence). CDR3 size: 20 residues.

Only a few counts were recorded for this clonotype. V usage is TRBV2 and J usage is TRBJ1-4; D gene ambiguous. The CDR3 is 12 amino acids. The V end lost 6 bases, the J end lost 7 bases, and 9 bases lay between the germline ends. CDR1 and CDR2 (germline): SNHLY, FYNNEI. This CDR3 is CASRLDLEKLFF. The CDR3, as DNA: TGTGCCAGCAGACTCGACCTTGAAAAACTGTTTTTT.

This clonotype was recorded once. CDR3 coding DNA: TGTGCCAGCAGCCAGGGACACCATTCCTACAATGAGCAGTTCTTC. This gives the protein CASSQGHHSYNEQFF. The chain links TRBV7-2 to TRBJ2-1, with D perhaps matching TRBD1 (6 bases). The CDR3 spans 15 residues. Looked up from germline, CDR1 is SGHTA and CDR2 is FQGNSA. The V and J ends lost 5 bases and 1 base respectively, with 12 bases between them.

For this clonotype: The junction shows a germline mismatch at one end, possibly a read error. The V call is TRBV7-9, the J call TRBJ1-2; D unresolved. Germline V gene data show CDR1 as SEHNR and CDR2 as FQNEAQ (reference sequence). The CDR3 has 13 residues. CDR3 sequence: CARSGRVNYGYTF. CDR3 in DNA: TGTGCCCGCAGCGGCAGAGTCAACTATGGCTACACCTTC.